These 30 T cell receptor beta chains share one sample of origin, sequenced in a study of regulatory T cells in long-lasting Graves disease. Arm-PCR with iRepertoire HTBI primers amplified the CDR3 regions for these TCR beta libraries. MiXCR was run by TCRdb on the multiplex PCR reads, yielding one entry per CDR3 protein. The sample lists 680,000 or so distinct CDR3 sequences, around 17% occurring once. Sample time point: newly diagnosed GD, antithyroid drugs for less than 3 months. PBMC-extracted RNA yielded the TCR library. This sample also belongs to another study, concerning T cells in Graves' hyperthyroidism and ophthalmopathy.

The sample in question was peripheral blood mononuclear cells (PBMCs), obtained at new diagnosis, from a patient treated with antithyroid drugs. All receptors derive from a woman in her thirties with Graves disease.

This clonotype was recorded many times. The V and J genes are TRBV20-1 and TRBJ1-1; tentative D call: TRBD1 (5 bases). Germline V gene lookup returns CDR1 DFQATT and CDR2 SNEGSKA (reference sequence). V was shortened by 3 bases and J by 11 bases, with 13 bases between the two germline ends. This CDR3 is 11 amino acids long. CDR3 nucleotides: TGCAGTGCTAGCGAACATTCAGGGGCTTTCTTT. Encoded protein: CSASEHSGAFF.

This chain joins TRBV6-9 and TRBJ1-1, with D hard to call. CDR3 size: 15 residues. Germline CDR1 and CDR2: MNHGY and SVAAGI. V lost 2 bases, J lost 5 bases, and 15 bases lay in between. The CDR3: CASSYGTVATTEAFF. The CDR3 DNA sequence: TGTGCCAGCAGTTATGGTACGGTGGCGACGACTGAAGCTTTCTTT.

In its sample, this clonotype was seen many times. V and J are TRBV5-1 and TRBJ2-3; D uncertain. Trimming took off 0 bases at V and 5 bases at J, with 7 bases between the two ends. Germline V gene data show CDR1 as SGHRS and CDR2 as YFSETQ. The CDR3 spans 13 residues. CDR3 bases: TGCGCCAGCAGCTTGGCCCCCGAAGATACGCAGTATTTT. It encodes CASSLAPEDTQYF.

This clonotype was recorded many times. V gene TRBV2 combines with J gene TRBJ1-2; D gene ambiguous. CDR3 length: 14 residues. Trimming removed 8 bases at V and 2 bases at J, with 15 bases between. CDR1 and CDR2 from the germline V gene are SNHLY and FYNNEI. CDR3 residues: CASGRTPGNYGYTF. The CDR3 nucleotides are TGTGCCAGCGGACGGACTCCGGGAAACTATGGCTACACCTTC. The variable domain in full, with the rest retrieved from reference TRBV2 and TRBJ1-2, is EPEVTQTPSHQVTQMGQEVILRCVPISNHLYFYWYRQILGQKVEFLVSFYNNEISEKSEIFDDQFSVERPDGSNFTLKIRSTKLEDSAMYFCASGRTPGNYGYTFGSGTRLTVV.

This clonotype is a singleton in its sample. V is TRBV11-1 and J is TRBJ2-3; the D gene could be TRBD1 or TRBD2 (5 bases each). Germline V CDR1 and CDR2: SGHAT, FQDESV (reference sequence). Trimming took 1 base from V and 2 from J, leaving 16 bases between them. This CDR3 has 17 amino acids. CDR3 sequence reads: CASSLDTTGRITDTQYF. Here the CDR3 DNA reads TGTGCCAGCAGCTTAGATACTACGGGACGGATCACAGATACGCAGTATTTT.

Many counts were recorded for this clonotype. The chain is built from TRBV9 and TRBJ2-5; 8 bases map to TRBD1. Per the germline V gene, CDR1 is SGDLS and CDR2 is YYNGEE. There are 14 residues in the CDR3. Losses at the gene ends were 0 bases for V and 5 bases for J; bases not matched to a gene: 3. The CDR3 is CASSVGTGSETQYF. DNA for the CDR3: TGTGCCAGCAGCGTAGGGACAGGGAGTGAGACCCAGTACTTC.

In this sample, this clonotype turned up a few times. One base away lies a much larger clone, so this may be a sequencing read error. This rearrangement joins TRBV20-1 to TRBJ1-1, with D possibly being TRBD1 (5 bases). CDR3 length: 11 residues. Germline CDR1 DFQATT, CDR2 SNEGSKA (reference sequence). CDR3 loop: CSATLTVDASF. The DNA for the CDR3 is TGCAGTGCTACTCTGACAGTTGACGCTTCCTTT.

This clonotype was found many times. The chain joins TRBV28 to TRBJ2-7; weak D call: TRBD1 (6 bases). Trimming left V 5 bases short and J 2 bases short, with 16 bases between. Germline lookup yields CDR1 MDHEN and CDR2 SYDVKM. The length of the CDR3 is 15 residues. The CDR3: CASSLARDTAYEQYF. CDR3 sequence (DNA): TGTGCCAGCAGTCTCGCCCGGGACACCGCCTACGAGCAGTACTTC.

This clonotype was recorded a few times. A read error may produce the germline difference seen at one junction end. This chain links TRBV7-9 with TRBJ1-2, with D unclear. The CDR3 covers 12 residues. Germline CDR1 SEHNR, CDR2 FQNEAQ (reference sequence). Here the CDR3 DNA reads TGTGCCAGCAGGCAGGACGGAAGGGTGGTTCGCTTC. This codes for CASRQDGRVVRF. Combining the CDR3 with reference TRBV7-9 and TRBJ1-2 gives the whole variable domain DTGVSQNPRHKITKRGQNVTFRCDPISEHNRLYWYRQTLGQGPEFLTYFQNEAQLEKSRLLSDRFSAERPKGSFSTLEIQRTEQGDSAMYLCASRQDGRVVRFGSGTRLTVV.

This clonotype has more than one count but fewer than ten. This chain uses TRBV7-2 with TRBJ1-2; tentative D call: TRBD1 (5 bases). Per germline, CDR1 SGHTA and CDR2 FQGNSA. The CDR3 extends over 15 amino acids. Trimming removed 5 bases from V and 1 base from J, with 14 bases in between. CDR3 sequence reads: CASSLLTENNYGYTF. The CDR3 DNA is TGTGCCAGCAGCCTCTTGACAGAGAATAACTATGGCTACACCTTC.

At least ten counts were recorded for this clonotype. The chain joins TRBV2 to TRBJ2-1; 7 bases are a match to TRBD1. Germline-derived CDR1 and CDR2 are SNHLY and FYNNEI. V shed 9 bases, J shed 3 bases, and the junction held 8 bases outside the gene matches. The CDR3 contains 14 residues. The CDR3 DNA follows: TGTGCCAGTACAGGGGTGGCGGTCTACAATGAGCAGTTCTTC. This codes for CASTGVAVYNEQFF.

This clonotype turned up a few times. The genes are TRBV9 and TRBJ2-7; D might be TRBD1 (6 bases). V was pared by 3 bases and J by 3 bases, with 13 bases between. Germline assignment: CDR1 SGDLS and CDR2 YYNGEE. The CDR3 covers 14 residues. The CDR3 sequence is CASSDRDTSYEQYF. The CDR3 DNA sequence: TGTGCCAGCAGCGACCGGGACACGAGCTACGAGCAGTACTTC.

Ten or more counts support this clonotype. V is TRBV28 and J is TRBJ1-6; D is ambiguous. The germline V gene encodes CDR1 MDHEN and CDR2 SYDVKM. This CDR3 has 14 residues. The V gene lost 0 bases and the J gene lost 12 bases, with 12 bases spanning the gap. This CDR3 reads CASSLWARTEPLHF. CDR3 sequence (DNA): TGTGCCAGCAGTTTATGGGCCAGGACGGAACCCCTCCACTTT. Supplemented by reference TRBV28 and TRBJ1-6, the full variable domain reads DVKVTQSSRYLVKRTGEKVFLECVQDMDHENMFWYRQDPGLGLRLIYFSYDVKMKEKGDIPEGYSVSREKKERFSLILESASTNQTSMYLCASSLWARTEPLHFGNGTRLTVT.

J is TRBJ2-6 and V is TRBV7-9; 8 bases line up with TRBD1. The germline CDR1 and CDR2 sequences are SEHNR and FQNEAQ (reference sequence). The CDR3 is 17 amino acids. J lost 0 bases, V lost 3 bases, and 4 bases had no gene match. The CDR3 bases are TGTGCCAGCAGCTTTGGACAGGGAATCTCTGGGGCCAACGTCCTGACTTTC. Amino acid sequence: CASSFGQGISGANVLTF.

V usage is TRBV3-1 and J usage is TRBJ2-1; TRBD2 matches at 7 bases. This CDR3 contains 15 residues. CDR1 and CDR2 from the germline V gene are LGHDT and YNNKEL (reference sequence). The V gene end was trimmed by 0 bases and the J gene end by 9 bases; junction bases not matched to a gene: 8. The CDR3 here is CASSQDYSGIGEQFF. In DNA form, the CDR3 reads TGTGCCAGCAGCCAAGATTACAGCGGGATTGGTGAGCAGTTCTTC.

J is TRBJ2-5 and V is TRBV7-8; 8 bases are shared with TRBD1. This CDR3 comprises 16 residues. V trimming: 5 bases; J trimming: 4 bases; junction bases outside the gene matches: 12. Looked up from germline, CDR1 is SGHVS and CDR2 is FQNEAQ. The CDR3 DNA reads TGTGCCAGCAGCGTGGACAGGGCCCAGCTCCGAGAGACCCAGTACTTC. Translating it yields CASSVDRAQLRETQYF. Combining the CDR3 with reference TRBV7-8 and TRBJ2-5 gives the whole variable domain GAGVSQSPRYKVAKRGQDVALRCDPISGHVSLFWYQQALGQGPEFLTYFQNEAQLDKSGLPSDRFFAERPEGSVSTLKIQRTQQEDSAVYLCASSVDRAQLRETQYFGPGTRLLVL.

This clonotype was observed many times. The chain links TRBV7-3 to TRBJ1-6; 11 bases fit TRBD1. CDR1 and CDR2 from the germline V gene are SGHTA and FQGTGA. Trimming removed 4 bases from V and 9 bases from J; junction bases left unmatched: 2. The CDR3 totals 14 residues. In DNA form, the CDR3 reads TGTGCCAGCAGCTCCGGGACAGGGGGTTCACCCCTCCACTTT. Protein sequence: CASSSGTGGSPLHF.

This clonotype was seen many times. The genes are TRBV2 and TRBJ1-5; no definite D call. V lost 8 bases and J 2 bases, leaving 16 bases between the germline ends. The CDR3 is 15 amino acids. From germline, CDR1 is SNHLY and CDR2 FYNNEI. CDR3 nucleotide sequence: TGTGCCAGCGCCCCCTTGGGCCTTGGCAATCAGCCCCAGCATTTT. Translation gives CASAPLGLGNQPQHF.

This clonotype has ten or more counts. V and J are TRBV27 and TRBJ2-7, with D hard to call. The CDR3 is made up of 15 amino acids. Germline V gene data show CDR1 as MNHEY and CDR2 as SMNVEV (reference sequence). V lost 0 bases and J 9 bases, leaving 18 bases between the germline ends. CDR3 amino acids: CASSLSSVPPTRQYF. The DNA for the CDR3 is TGTGCCAGCAGTTTATCATCGGTTCCGCCTACGAGGCAGTACTTC.

Concerning this clonotype: A single base separates this from a much larger clone, so it may be a read error. CDR3 sequence: CSARLAGYNEQFF. CDR3 DNA: TGCAGTGCTAGACTAGCGGGCTACAATGAGCAGTTCTTC. The chain couples TRBV20-1 to TRBJ2-1; 8 nucleotides align to TRBD2. The length of the CDR3 is 13 residues. With 2 bases clipped from V and 3 bases from J, the junction kept 0 bases outside the gene matches. Germline CDR1 is DFQATT and CDR2 is SNEGSKA (reference sequence).

This clonotype was seen many times. V is TRBV24-1 and J is TRBJ2-2; TRBD2 aligns across 15 bases. This CDR3 contains 18 residues. Per germline, CDR1 KGHDR and CDR2 SFDVKD. After removal of 2 bases from V and 4 bases from J, the junction contained 4 bases not matched to a gene. CDR3 nucleotides: TGTGCCACCAGTGATTACCCGGGACTAGCGGGAGGCACCGGGGAGCTGTTTTTT. As protein: CATSDYPGLAGGTGELFF.

V usage is TRBV18 and J usage is TRBJ2-3; a possible D gene is TRBD2 (5 bases). Trimming cost V 3 bases and J 0 bases, with 13 bases left between them. Germline lookup yields CDR1 KGHSH and CDR2 LQKENI. The CDR3 loop spans 16 amino acids. The CDR3 sequence is CASSPPGRRSTDTQYF. The CDR3 coding sequence is TGTGCCAGCTCACCCCCGGGGAGAAGGAGCACAGATACGCAGTATTTT. The full variable domain, with the rest looked up from reference TRBV18 and TRBJ2-3, is NAGVMQNPRHLVRRRGQEARLRCSPMKGHSHVYWYRQLPEEGLKFMVYLQKENIIDESGMPKERFSAEFPKEGPSILRIQQVVRGDSAAYFCASSPPGRRSTDTQYFGPGTRLTVL.

This chain links TRBV24-1 with TRBJ2-5, with D unresolved. Per the germline V gene, CDR1 is KGHDR and CDR2 is SFDVKD. Trimming cost V 4 bases and J 3 bases, with 8 bases left between them. The CDR3 sequence is 13 residues long. CDR3 in amino acids: CATSEPDKETQYF. CDR3 DNA sequence: TGTGCCACCAGTGAGCCTGATAAAGAGACCCAGTACTTC.

This chain connects TRBV9 to TRBJ2-5; D may be TRBD1 (5 bases). The CDR3 runs to 15 residues. Germline values: CDR1 SGDLS, CDR2 YYNGEE. The ends were cut back, 0 bases at V and 0 bases at J, with 9 bases in the middle. The CDR3 DNA reads as TGTGCCAGCAGCGTAGCTCCAGGGAACCAAGAGACCCAGTACTTC. Its protein product is CASSVAPGNQETQYF.

This clonotype was recorded many times. The chain recombines TRBV30 with TRBJ1-1; D unresolved. With 0 bases removed from V and 2 bases from J, the gap between germline ends came to 7 bases. Per germline, CDR1 GTSNPN and CDR2 SVGIG (reference sequence). The CDR3 has 13 residues. The chain's CDR3 is CAWSVMVNTEAFF. CDR3 nucleotides: TGTGCCTGGAGTGTTATGGTCAACACTGAAGCTTTCTTT.

This clonotype was observed many times. This rearrangement joins TRBV2 to TRBJ2-5; D uncertain. V lost 6 bases to trimming and J lost 5 bases, with 7 bases between them. The CDR3 runs to 11 residues. CDR1 SNHLY and CDR2 FYNNEI come from the germline V gene. CDR3 loop: CASRYPETQYF. The CDR3, as DNA: TGTGCCAGCAGATACCCGGAGACCCAGTACTTC.

This chain uses TRBV5-1 with TRBJ1-4, with TRBD1 as a possible D gene (6 bases). The CDR3 is 14 amino acids. CDR1 and CDR2 (germline): SGHRS, YFSETQ. The V gene lost 4 bases and the J gene lost 8 bases, with 15 bases spanning the gap. The CDR3 DNA reads as TGCGCCAGCAGCCCCGTTCCAGGGGAGGAAAAACTGTTTTTT. Amino acid sequence: CASSPVPGEEKLFF.

This rearrangement joins TRBV5-1 to TRBJ1-5; 9 bases map to TRBD1. Germline CDR1 reads SGHRS; CDR2 reads YFSETQ. J lost 4 bases, V lost 2 bases, and 4 bases had no gene match. The CDR3 loop spans 15 amino acids. CDR3 in amino acids: CASSFTGGLNQPQHF. The CDR3 bases are TGCGCCAGCAGCTTCACAGGGGGCTTGAATCAGCCCCAGCATTTT.

In this sample, this clonotype turned up a few times. The chain is built from TRBV28 and TRBJ1-5; a possible D gene is TRBD1 (5 bases). With 6 bases removed from V and 2 bases from J, the gap between germline ends came to 14 bases. The CDR3 has 15 residues. Germline CDR1 reads MDHEN; CDR2 reads SYDVKM. The CDR3 spells CASRGVRKGNQPQHF. CDR3 in DNA: TGTGCCAGCAGGGGGGTGAGGAAAGGCAATCAGCCCCAGCATTTT.

This clonotype was counted between two and nine times. The chain recombines TRBV28 with TRBJ2-1; no firm D call. The germline V and J ends were trimmed by 6 bases and 10 bases, with 13 bases remaining between them. This CDR3 is built from 12 residues. The V gene's germline CDR1 is MDHEN and CDR2 SYDVKM. CDR3: CASSFVYPEQFF. The CDR3 DNA reads as TGTGCCAGCAGCTTTGTGTACCCCGAGCAGTTCTTC.